The 2 T cell receptor beta chains below were found in one sample sequenced in a study of blood T cell repertoires in COVID-19. Profiling relied on immunoSEQ multiplex PCR, and the TCRdb table lists in-frame clones only, not all of them. The table has fewer than 35,000 clones, around nine tenths seen once. Sequencing was carried out using peripheral blood. The receptors derive from a man between 65 and 85 years old with active COVID-19.

The chain is built from TRBV5-6 and TRBJ2-5, with 10 bases aligning to TRBD1. V gave up 4 bases and J gave up 9 bases; unmatched junction bases: 3. The CDR3 is 12 amino acids. The germline V gene encodes CDR1 SGHDT and CDR2 YYEEEE. This chain's CDR3 is CASSRGTGAQYF. DNA of the CDR3: TGTGCCAGCAGCCGCGGGACAGGGGCCCAGTACTTC.

The chain uses TRBV5-4 and TRBJ2-7; TRBD1 might be the D (5 bases). The CDR3 consists of 17 residues. The V gene's germline CDR1 is SGHNT and CDR2 YYREEE (reference sequence). V was trimmed by 5 bases and J by 5 bases, leaving 26 bases between them. The CDR3 protein is CASSIRVWQGDAHEQYF. CDR3 in DNA: TGTGCCAGCAGTATTCGGGTTTGGCAAGGGGATGCCCACGAGCAGTACTTC.